The clone carrying this TCR beta chain has just a few counts. How the authors handled the data: For nucleated cells, counts were estimated from reference gene primer amplification. Clones were sequenced by immunoSEQ multiplex PCR, and TCRdb holds only the in-frame ones, with some missing. That table is the source of V, J and clone size, and D and trimming were worked out from the DNA. This sample has about 200,000 clones, with approximately 84% found just once. This entry belongs to a study of blood T cell repertoires in COVID-19. At the level of the study: Researchers got acute and convalescent COVID-19 samples from the United States, Italy and Spain. The cDNA or gDNA used as material had been derived from T cells, B-cell-depleted T cells, or PBMCs.

Germline CDR1 KGHSH, CDR2 LQKENI. V dropped 2 bases and J dropped 6 bases, with 10 bases sitting between them. The CDR3 extends over 13 amino acids. The receptor comes from a woman older than 75 with acute or convalescent COVID-19. J is TRBJ1-1 and V is TRBV18; tentative D call: TRBD1 (5 bases). The sequencing sample was made of peripheral blood. CDR3 nucleotides: TGTGCCAGCTCACCAACCAGGGTTGCTGAAGCTTTCTTT. It encodes CASSPTRVAEAFF.